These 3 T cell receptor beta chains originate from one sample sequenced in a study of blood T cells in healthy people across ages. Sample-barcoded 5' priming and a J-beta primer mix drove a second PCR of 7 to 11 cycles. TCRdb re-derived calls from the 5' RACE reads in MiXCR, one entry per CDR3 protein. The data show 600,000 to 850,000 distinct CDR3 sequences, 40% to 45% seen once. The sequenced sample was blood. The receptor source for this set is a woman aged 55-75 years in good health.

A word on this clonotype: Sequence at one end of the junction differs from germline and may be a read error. CDR3 protein: CASSVQGTNQPQHF. The CDR3 region has the DNA TGCGCCAGCAGCGTACAGGGAACAAATCAGCCCCAGCATTTT. The J gene is TRBJ1-5, the V gene TRBV7-2, with a weak D call TRBD1 (6 bases). The germline V gene encodes CDR1 SGHTA and CDR2 FQGNSA. This CDR3 comprises 14 residues. The full variable domain, with the rest looked up from reference TRBV7-2 and TRBJ1-5, is GAGVSQSPSNKVTEKGKDVELRCDPISGHTALYWYRQSLGQGLEFLIYFQGNSAPDKSGLPSDRFSAERTGGSVSTLTIQRTQQEDSAVYLCASSVQGTNQPQHFGDGTRLSIL.

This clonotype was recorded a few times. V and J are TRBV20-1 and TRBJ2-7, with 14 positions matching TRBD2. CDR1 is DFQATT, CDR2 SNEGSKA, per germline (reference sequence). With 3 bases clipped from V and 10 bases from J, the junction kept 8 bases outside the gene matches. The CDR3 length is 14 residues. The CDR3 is CSARTSGGAEAQYF. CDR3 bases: TGCAGTGCTAGGACTAGCGGGGGGGCCGAGGCCCAGTACTTC.

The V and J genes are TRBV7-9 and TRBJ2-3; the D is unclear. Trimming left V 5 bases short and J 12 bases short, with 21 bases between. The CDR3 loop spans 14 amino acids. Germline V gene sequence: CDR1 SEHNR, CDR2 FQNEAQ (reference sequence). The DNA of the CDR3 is TGTGCCAGCAGCCAAGGTTGGGCTACTGCAATTCAGTATTTT. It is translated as CASSQGWATAIQYF.